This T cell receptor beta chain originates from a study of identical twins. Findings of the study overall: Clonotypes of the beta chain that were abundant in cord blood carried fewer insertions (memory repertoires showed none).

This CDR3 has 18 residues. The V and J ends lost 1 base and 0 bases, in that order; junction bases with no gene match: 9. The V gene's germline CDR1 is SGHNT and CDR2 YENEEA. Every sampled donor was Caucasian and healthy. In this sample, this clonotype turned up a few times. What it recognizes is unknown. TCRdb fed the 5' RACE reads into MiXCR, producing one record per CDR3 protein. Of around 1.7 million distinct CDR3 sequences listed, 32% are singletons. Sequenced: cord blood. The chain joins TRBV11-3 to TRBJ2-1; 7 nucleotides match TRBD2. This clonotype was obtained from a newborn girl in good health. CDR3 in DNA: TGTGCCAGCAGCTTAGGCCTGACTAGCCCAGACTCCTACAATGAGCAGTTCTTC. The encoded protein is CASSLGLTSPDSYNEQFF.